This T cell receptor beta chain emerged from a study of shared clonotypes between healthy human individuals. Remarks on this clone: Its target is unknown.

The V and J ends lost 4 bases and 2 bases respectively, with 12 bases between them. The germline V gene has CDR1 SEHNR and CDR2 FQNEAQ (reference sequence). This CDR3 has 14 residues. The study's findings and limits: An expected dependence of interdonor clonotype sharing on sequencing depth was noted. Naive subsets tended to show greater estimated richness than memory subsets. Having only a few donors restricted how much genetic and exposure-history diversity was captured.

Naive CD8 cells, CD45RO-negative and positively selected for CCR7, excluded terminally differentiated effector memory CD45RA+ cells. Authors' data handling: ImmunoSEQ gave junction-only sequences without quality scores, so filtering differed. TCRdb's copy holds only in-frame clones and misses some; the assay was immunoSEQ multiplex PCR. That table furnishes V, J and clone size, whereas the DNA furnished D and trimming. The profile covers around 610,000 clones, with 95% to 96% appearing a single time and 0.11% taken by the ten largest. This clonotype originated in a woman in her 30s in good health. The chain carries TRBV7-9 and TRBJ2-7; D is unclear. The sample was naive CD8+ T cells sorted from blood. The CDR3 DNA follows: TGTGCCAGCAGCTCGGAGCTATCAACCTACGAGCAGTACTTC. Residues: CASSSELSTYEQYF.